What follows are 26 T cell receptor beta chains derived from one specimen sequenced in a study of blood T cell repertoires in COVID-19. Clones were sequenced by immunoSEQ multiplex PCR, and TCRdb holds only the in-frame ones, with some missing. The repertoire holds tens of thousands of clones, around nine tenths seen once, with 3% to 4.5% in the top ten. Sequenced: peripheral blood. These receptors were collected from a man aged 40-49 years with COVID-19, enrolled during active disease.

The chain recombines TRBV27 with TRBJ1-1; D ambiguous. The germline CDR1 and CDR2 sequences are MNHEY and SMNVEV (reference sequence). V lost 0 bases and J lost 3, with 5 bases in between. The CDR3 spans 13 residues. CDR3 nucleotide sequence: TGTGCCAGCAGTTTATCGGCAGACACTGAAGCTTTCTTT. As protein: CASSLSADTEAFF.

The CDR3 region is CASSVGDYTGELFF. DNA for the CDR3: TGTGCCAGCAGCGTAGGGGACTACACCGGGGAGCTGTTTTTT. This chain connects TRBV9 to TRBJ2-2; perhaps TRBD2 as D (6 bases). This CDR3 has 14 residues. Germline CDR1 reads SGDLS; CDR2 reads YYNGEE. V was cut by 0 bases and J by 3 bases, with 6 bases left in between.

The V and J genes are TRBV24-1 and TRBJ1-5; 10 bases agree with TRBD1. Trimming took 3 bases from V and 3 from J; bases not matched to a gene: 13. CDR1 and CDR2 (germline): KGHDR, SFDVKD. CDR3 length: 19 residues. The CDR3 loop is CATSDGFGTGVSSNQPQHF. The CDR3 DNA follows: TGTGCCACCAGTGATGGGTTTGGGACAGGGGTTTCCTCCAATCAGCCCCAGCATTTT.

The rearrangement uses TRBV27 and TRBJ1-5, with 8 positions matching TRBD1. This CDR3 spans 16 amino acids. Germline CDR1 reads MNHEY; CDR2 reads SMNVEV (reference sequence). V lost 2 bases, J lost 0 bases, and 3 bases stayed unmatched. The CDR3 is CASSLQGAVSNQPQHF. The CDR3 region has the DNA TGTGCCAGCAGTTTACAGGGGGCGGTTAGCAATCAGCCCCAGCATTTT.

This clone was counted once. V and J are TRBV5-1 and TRBJ2-7; 7 positions match TRBD1. The CDR3 contains 14 residues. With V trimmed by 0 bases and J by 2 bases, 2 bases remained unmatched. Germline values: CDR1 SGHRS, CDR2 YFSETQ. The CDR3 DNA is TGCGCCAGCAGCTTGGAAGGGGGCGCCTACGAGCAGTACTTC. Its protein product is CASSLEGGAYEQYF. The entire variable domain, with the rest obtained from reference TRBV5-1 and TRBJ2-7, is as follows: KAGVTQTPRYLIKTRGQQVTLSCSPISGHRSVSWYQQTPGQGLQFLFEYFSETQRNKGNFPGRFSGRQFSNSRSEMNVSTLELGDSALYLCASSLEGGAYEQYFGPGTRLTVT.

Here the CDR3 reads CASRDRTGGYGELFF. As DNA, the CDR3 is TGTGCCAGCAGAGATAGGACAGGGGGCTACGGGGAGCTGTTTTTT. The gene calls are TRBV7-9 and TRBJ2-2; 11 bases agree with TRBD1. J gave up 7 bases and V 6 bases, and 7 bases lay outside the gene matches. The CDR3 has 15 amino acids. From germline, CDR1 is SEHNR and CDR2 FQNEAQ (reference sequence).

This clone came up once. CDR3 nucleotides: TGTGCCAGCAGCCCCGGACAGGGGAATCAGCCCCAGCATTTT. This translates into CASSPGQGNQPQHF. The V and J genes are TRBV5-6 and TRBJ1-5; 9 nucleotides line up with TRBD1. Per the germline V gene, CDR1 is SGHDT and CDR2 is YYEEEE. After removal of 4 bases from V and 4 bases from J, the junction contained 3 bases not matched to a gene. CDR3 length: 14 residues.

The chain joins TRBV7-8 to TRBJ2-5, with TRBD1 matching 10 bases. J lost 4 bases, V lost 2 bases, and 7 bases had no gene match. Germline CDR1 is SGHVS and CDR2 is FQNEAQ. The CDR3 has 16 amino acids. The CDR3, as DNA: TGTGCCAGCAGCTTACTGGGACAGGGGAGGTCAGAGACCCAGTACTTC. It codes for CASSLLGQGRSETQYF.

The rearrangement joins TRBV19 to TRBJ1-1; 7 bases fit TRBD1. The CDR3 covers 13 residues. The V gene's germline CDR1 is LNHDA and CDR2 SQIVND (reference sequence). J was trimmed by 0 bases and V by 7 bases; bases with no gene match: 2. CDR3 DNA sequence: TGTGCCAGTACGACAGGGTTGAACACTGAAGCTTTCTTT. This translates into CASTTGLNTEAFF.

The sample holds one count of this clone. The chain joins TRBV2 to TRBJ2-4, with D possibly being TRBD2 (6 bases). Germline values: CDR1 SNHLY, CDR2 FYNNEI. Trimming took off 3 bases at V and 10 bases at J, with 7 bases between the two ends. This CDR3 is 11 amino acids long. CDR3 residues: CASSDGGIQYF. The DNA for the CDR3 is TGTGCCAGCAGTGATGGGGGGATTCAGTACTTC.

The V gene is TRBV7-2, the J gene TRBJ2-1; TRBD2 aligns across 9 bases. The CDR3 has 16 residues. Germline V gene sequence: CDR1 SGHTA, CDR2 FQGNSA. V was clipped by 5 bases and J by 9 bases; unmatched bases: 14. CDR3 coding DNA: TGTGCCAGCAGCCTTTATCGAGGCGGGGGGGCCGCTGAGCAGTTCTTC. It specifies CASSLYRGGGAAEQFF.

The chain uses TRBV6-1 and TRBJ2-5; 8 nucleotides match TRBD2. The CDR3 covers 15 residues. The V segment lost 3 bases and the J segment 4 bases; nucleotides outside the gene matches: 7. Per germline, CDR1 MNHNS and CDR2 SASEGT. The CDR3 DNA follows: TGTGCCAGCAGTGAGACGGTCGGGACTAGAGAGACCCAGTACTTC. It is translated as CASSETVGTRETQYF.

V and J are TRBV6-5 and TRBJ2-2; possible D gene TRBD2, 5 bases. V was pared by 7 bases and J by 4 bases, with 13 bases between. Germline assignment: CDR1 MNHEY and CDR2 SVGAGI. The CDR3 covers 14 residues. The CDR3 loop reads CASKRYGSTGELFF. CDR3 nucleotides: TGTGCCAGCAAGAGGTATGGGAGCACCGGGGAGCTGTTTTTT.

This chain uses TRBV19 with TRBJ2-2, with D perhaps matching TRBD2 (5 bases). The germline CDR1 and CDR2 sequences are LNHDA and SQIVND (reference sequence). The CDR3 consists of 15 residues. V dropped 3 bases and J dropped 4 bases, with 12 bases sitting between them. CDR3 in DNA: TGTGCCAGTAGTATGCCGGCGGGCCCCACCGGGGAGCTGTTTTTT. Translation gives CASSMPAGPTGELFF.

The rearrangement links TRBV28 to TRBJ2-7, with a weak D call TRBD1 (6 bases). CDR1 is MDHEN and CDR2 is SYDVKM in the germline V gene. This CDR3 has 15 amino acids. V shed 5 bases and J shed 0 bases, with 14 bases lying between them. CDR3 residues: CASSPPGHSSYEQYF. The CDR3 DNA sequence: TGTGCCAGCAGTCCCCCGGGACACTCCTCCTACGAGCAGTACTTC.

This chain uses TRBV2 with TRBJ1-5; TRBD1 matches 8 bases. V was pared by 2 bases and J by 6 bases, with 6 bases of the junction left unmatched. The CDR3 contains 15 residues. CDR1 SNHLY and CDR2 FYNNEI come from the germline V gene. The CDR3 DNA is TGTGCCAGCAGTGAAAATGCGGACAGGGTTCAGCCCCAGCATTTT. This gives the protein CASSENADRVQPQHF. The full variable domain, its missing parts supplied by reference TRBV2 and TRBJ1-5, is EPEVTQTPSHQVTQMGQEVILRCVPISNHLYFYWYRQILGQKVEFLVSFYNNEISEKSEIFDDQFSVERPDGSNFTLKIRSTKLEDSAMYFCASSENADRVQPQHFGDGTRLSIL.

The chain couples TRBV7-6 to TRBJ2-1, with TRBD2 matching 8 bases. Trimming removed 4 bases from V and 7 bases from J; junction bases left unmatched: 15. Germline V gives CDR1 SGHVS, CDR2 FNYEAQ. This CDR3 has 17 amino acids. The CDR3 nucleotides read TGTGCCAGCAGCTCCCTATTTAGCGGGGCCCCTACAAATGAGCAGTTCTTC. This encodes CASSSLFSGAPTNEQFF. Supplemented by reference TRBV7-6 and TRBJ2-1, the full variable domain reads GAGVSQSPRYKVTKRGQDVALRCDPISGHVSLYWYRQALGQGPEFLTYFNYEAQQDKSGLPNDRFSAERPEGSISTLTIQRTEQRDSAMYRCASSSLFSGAPTNEQFFGPGTRLTVL.

The rearrangement joins TRBV24-1 to TRBJ2-5; 7 nucleotides align to TRBD1. Germline CDR1 KGHDR, CDR2 SFDVKD. Trimming cost V 2 bases and J 6 bases; bases outside gene matches: 8. This CDR3 is 15 amino acids long. As DNA, the CDR3 is TGTGCCACCAGTGATTCGAACAGGGGTATGCAGACCCAGTACTTC. Protein sequence: CATSDSNRGMQTQYF.

The chain has TRBV21-1 and TRBJ2-1; TRBD2 is the table's D call and was not checked against the DNA. TRBV21-1 is noted as a pseudogene. The CDR3 contains 16 residues. CDR3 DNA: TGTGCCAGCAGCTCAGAAGCGGGTTACTCCTACAATGAGCAGTTCTTC. As protein: CASSSEAGYSYNEQFF.

This clone was counted a few times. This rearrangement joins TRBV6-5 to TRBJ1-1; no definite D call. Trimming removed 7 bases at V and 3 bases at J, with 18 bases between. Germline values: CDR1 MNHEY, CDR2 SVGAGI. The CDR3 spans 15 residues. In DNA, the CDR3 is TGTGCCAGCACCATCCCCCAGGCATGGGACACTGAAGCTTTCTTT. Translated: CASTIPQAWDTEAFF.

This chain uses TRBV5-5 with TRBJ2-6; 7 bases fit TRBD1. Germline V gene data show CDR1 as SGHKS and CDR2 as YYEKEE (reference sequence). The CDR3 has 19 residues. With 0 bases clipped from V and 2 bases from J, the junction kept 11 bases outside the gene matches. The CDR3 is CASSLEGAGGWAGANVLTF. The CDR3, as DNA: TGTGCCAGCAGCTTGGAAGGTGCAGGGGGATGGGCTGGGGCCAACGTCCTGACTTTC.

V usage is TRBV15 and J usage is TRBJ2-5; D gene uncertain. CDR3 size: 17 residues. Germline-derived CDR1 and CDR2 are LNHNV and YYDKDF (reference sequence). Trimming took off 0 bases at V and 5 bases at J, with 19 bases between the two ends. CDR3 sequence reads: CATSRDLAASSRETQYF. In DNA form, the CDR3 reads TGTGCCACCAGCAGAGATCTGGCGGCCTCCTCTCGGGAGACCCAGTACTTC. The full variable domain, with the rest looked up from reference TRBV15 and TRBJ2-5, is DAMVIQNPRYQVTQFGKPVTLSCSQTLNHNVMYWYQQKSSQAPKLLFHYYDKDFNNEADTPDNFQSRRPNTSFCFLDIRSPGLGDTAMYLCATSRDLAASSRETQYFGPGTRLLVL.

The chain couples TRBV7-9 to TRBJ2-1; 14 bases are shared with TRBD2. CDR1 is SEHNR, CDR2 FQNEAQ, per germline (reference sequence). The CDR3 extends over 14 amino acids. The junction had 4 bases not matched to a gene; V was cut back by 6 bases and J by 9 bases. The CDR3 coding sequence is TGTGCCAGCAGGCCGACTAGCGGGGGGGTTGAGCAGTTCTTC. Protein product: CASRPTSGGVEQFF. Full variable domain (missing parts from reference TRBV7-9 and TRBJ2-1): DTGVSQNPRHKITKRGQNVTFRCDPISEHNRLYWYRQTLGQGPEFLTYFQNEAQLEKSRLLSDRFSAERPKGSFSTLEIQRTEQGDSAMYLCASRPTSGGVEQFFGPGTRLTVL.

The V gene is TRBV6-5, the J gene TRBJ1-5, with D possibly TRBD1 on 6 matching bases. V was cut by 3 bases and J by 9 bases, with 12 bases left in between. CDR3 length: 13 residues. From germline, CDR1 is MNHEY and CDR2 SVGAGI. CDR3 region: CASSYEGVGPQHF. The CDR3 nucleotides read TGTGCCAGCAGTTATGAGGGGGTCGGGCCCCAGCATTTT.

The V and J genes are TRBV7-2 and TRBJ1-1; unclear D gene. V dropped 2 bases and J dropped 1 base, with 5 bases sitting between them. Germline CDR1 is SGHTA and CDR2 is FQGNSA. There are 13 residues in the CDR3. CDR3 DNA: TGTGCCAGCAGCTTATATCGGAACACTGAAGCTTTCTTT. Protein: CASSLYRNTEAFF.

The chain links TRBV3-1 (or the pseudogene TRBV3-2) to TRBJ1-2; D is possibly TRBD1 (6 bases). The CDR3 spans 14 residues. Germline V gives CDR1 LGHDT, CDR2 YNNKEL (reference sequence). V shed 4 bases and J shed 2 bases, with 11 bases lying between them. The CDR3 region has the DNA TGTGCCAGCAGCCGGGTCGGACAGAACTATGGCTACACCTTC. It yields the protein CASSRVGQNYGYTF.